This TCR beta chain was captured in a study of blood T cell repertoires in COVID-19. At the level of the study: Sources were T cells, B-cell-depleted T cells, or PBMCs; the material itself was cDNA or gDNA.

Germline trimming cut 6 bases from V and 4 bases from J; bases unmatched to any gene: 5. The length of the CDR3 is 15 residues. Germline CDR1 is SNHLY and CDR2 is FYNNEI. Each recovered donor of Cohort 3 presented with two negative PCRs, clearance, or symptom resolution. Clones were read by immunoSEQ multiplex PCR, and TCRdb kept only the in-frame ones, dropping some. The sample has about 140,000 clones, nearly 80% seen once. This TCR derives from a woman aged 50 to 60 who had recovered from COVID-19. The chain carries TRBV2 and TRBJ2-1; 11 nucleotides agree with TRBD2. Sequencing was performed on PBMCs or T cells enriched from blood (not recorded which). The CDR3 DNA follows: TGTGCCAGCAGGGAGACTAGCGGGACGTACAATGAGCAGTTCTTC. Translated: CASRETSGTYNEQFF.